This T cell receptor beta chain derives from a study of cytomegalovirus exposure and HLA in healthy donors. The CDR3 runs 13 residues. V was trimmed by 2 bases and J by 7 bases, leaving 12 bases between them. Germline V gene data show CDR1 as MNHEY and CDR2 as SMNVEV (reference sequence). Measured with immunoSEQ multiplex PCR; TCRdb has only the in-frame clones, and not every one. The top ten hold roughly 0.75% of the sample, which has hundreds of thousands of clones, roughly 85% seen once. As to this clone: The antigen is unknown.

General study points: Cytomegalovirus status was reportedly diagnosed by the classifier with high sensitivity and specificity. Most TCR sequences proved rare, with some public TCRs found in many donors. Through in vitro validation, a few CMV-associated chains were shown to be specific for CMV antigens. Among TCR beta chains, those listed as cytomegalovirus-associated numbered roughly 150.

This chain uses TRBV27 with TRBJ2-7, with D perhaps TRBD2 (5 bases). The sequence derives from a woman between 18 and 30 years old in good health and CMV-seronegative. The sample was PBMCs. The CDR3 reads CASSLGSRREQYF. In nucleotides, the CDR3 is TGTGCCAGCAGTTTAGGGAGCCGCAGGGAGCAGTACTTC.